Included here is one T cell receptor (beta chain) sequence, with context. The antigen is undetermined. These data belong to a study of shared clonotypes between healthy human individuals. Study-wide findings and caveats: Exclusively blood specimens were collected; tissue repertoires likely differ. Memory subsets generally showed smaller estimated richness than naive subsets did. Read depth was anticipated to influence clonotype sharing among donors.

Method: immunoSEQ multiplex PCR; TCRdb's copy keeps in-frame clones and lacks some. The repertoire holds around 600,000 clones, with about 98% as singletons. CD45RO negativity and positive selection for CCR7 defined naive CD8 cells, a population that excluded terminally differentiated effector memory CD45RA+ cells. The origin of this receptor is a man aged 25 to 40 in good health. Sequencing input: naive CD8+ T cells sorted from blood.

The CDR3: CASSATDGVLTFLQGGYTF. CDR3 bases: TGTGCCAGCAGCGCAACTGACGGGGTACTCACATTCCTACAGGGCGGCTACACCTTC. The V call is TRBV9, the J call TRBJ1-2, with D possibly being TRBD1 (6 bases). The germline gives CDR1 SGDLS, CDR2 YYNGEE. V shed 3 bases and J shed 8 bases, with 32 bases lying between them. This CDR3 comprises 19 residues.